This T cell receptor (beta chain) was observed in a study of beta chain features in type 1 diabetes. Broader study findings: Cells carrying high TCR expression could end up over-represented when cDNA is sequenced. The study found moderately but significantly shorter TCRB CDR3s in all four CD4+ subsets of Type 1 diabetes patients.

Researchers reported sorting CD4+ naive, central memory, regulatory and stem cell-like memory cells via CD45RO/CCR7/CD25/CD127/CD95/CD27. cDNA synthesis used the whole RNA isolate, giving expressed TCRB sequences. Sequencing used immunoSEQ multiplex PCR; TCRdb keeps in-frame clones, though not all of them. This sample has 600,000 or so clones, with around an eighth found just once. This clone was seen more than once but under ten times. The antigen is not known. The CDR3 totals 14 residues. V dropped 7 bases and J dropped 4 bases, with 19 bases sitting between them. The germline CDR1 and CDR2 sequences are SQVTM and ANQGSEA.

This clonotype was sampled from a man younger than 40 with type 1 diabetes. Sequenced material: naive CD4+ T cells from blood. This chain connects TRBV29-1 to TRBJ2-5, with a weak D call TRBD2 (7 bases). The CDR3 loop is CSGCRGALPETQYF. CDR3 bases: TGCAGCGGTTGTCGGGGGGCTCTCCCAGAGACCCAGTACTTC.